This is a list of T cell receptor beta chains from one sample in a study of sequential checkpoint blockade in melanoma. This table comes from immunoSEQ multiplex PCR, and its TCRdb copy is limited to in-frame clones, with some not included. The sample holds about 8,000 clones; less than 65% are singletons and the top ten take roughly 8.4%. The source material was CD8+ T cells sorted from blood (inferred from file names), sampled from a patient given nivolumab and ipilimumab in sequence. The origin of the receptors is a human donor with melanoma. Each CDR3 is given with its conserved first and last residue. The D gene is left open where the match is weak. Expanded clones get a size class; other rows say once, few or many, or leave the size out.

cdr3_nt	cdr3_aa	d_call	clone_size	v_call	j_call
TGTGCCAGCAGTCCCCAGGGAAACGAGCAGTACTTC	CASSPQGNEQYF	NA	NA	TRBV7-8	TRBJ2-7
TGTGCCTGGGGACAGAGAACCTACGAGCAGTACTTC	CAWGQRTYEQYF	NA	NA	TRBV30	TRBJ2-7
TGTGCCAGTAGTATCGAGGGGGCTGCAACCTACGAGCAGTACTTC	CASSIEGAATYEQYF	TRBD1	few	TRBV19	TRBJ2-7
TGTGCCAGTAGTATGGTAGGGGGCGGCCTCCTGAGCTCCTATAATTCACCCCTCCACTTT	CASSMVGGGLLSSYNSPLHF	TRBD1	NA	TRBV19	TRBJ1-6
TGTGCCAGCAGCTTGGGGGCGTCTTCCTACGAGCAGTACTTC	CASSLGASSYEQYF	NA	few	TRBV7-2	TRBJ2-7
TGTGCCAGCAGTTACTCCCGGGATTCACCCCTCCACTTT	CASSYSRDSPLHF	NA	NA	TRBV6-5	TRBJ1-6
TGTGCCAGCAGCCACGGGACAGGACAGAGTTACTACGAGCAGTACTTC	CASSHGTGQSYYEQYF	TRBD1	NA	TRBV14	TRBJ2-7
TGTGCCAGCAGCCCGGGGACTTACTCAAACCCTAACTATGGCTACACCTTC	CASSPGTYSNPNYGYTF	NA	NA	TRBV11-2	TRBJ1-2
TGTGCCAGCTCCGGAGGGGTTCTCGGTCTCAATGAGCAGTTCTTC	CASSGGVLGLNEQFF	NA	NA	TRBV27	TRBJ2-1
TGTGCCAGCAGCTTGTCAGGGGCGCCCCACGAGCAGTACTTC	CASSLSGAPHEQYF	NA	NA	TRBV4-2	TRBJ2-7
TGCGCCAGCAGCCAAGATCGCGGGACAGGGGGATTTTACGAGCAGTACTTC	CASSQDRGTGGFYEQYF	TRBD1	NA	TRBV4-3	TRBJ2-7
TGTGCCAGCAGTTTCAACAGCCTGAACACTGAAGCTTTCTTT	CASSFNSLNTEAFF	NA	medium-sized	TRBV27	TRBJ1-1
TGTGCCAGCAGTCCGACAGGGTGGGGTGAAAAACTGTTTTTT	CASSPTGWGEKLFF	TRBD1	NA	TRBV7-9	TRBJ1-4
TGTGCCAGTAGTATTGGGTCGGGGTCAGCTCAGCCCCAGCATTTT	CASSIGSGSAQPQHF	NA	few	TRBV19	TRBJ1-5
TGTGCCAGCAGCTCTAGCTTCGAGCAGTACTTC	CASSSSFEQYF	NA	NA	TRBV7-9	TRBJ2-7
TGTGCCAGTAGTCCCCGGACAGGACGTATTAATTCACCCCTCCACTTT	CASSPRTGRINSPLHF	TRBD1	NA	TRBV19	TRBJ1-6
TGTGCCACGGGGGTTACTAGCACAGATACGCAGTATTTT	CATGVTSTDTQYF	NA	NA	TRBV19	TRBJ2-3
TGTGCCAGCAGGGTTCGGACAGCACCGACCTACGAGCAGTACTTC	CASRVRTAPTYEQYF	NA	few	TRBV28	TRBJ2-7